This T cell receptor beta chain was documented in a study of T-cell reconstitution after alpha-beta-depleted transplantation in children. General study points: At one year after transplant, newly produced T cells mostly accounted for T-cell counts and diversity.

Unique molecular identifiers tagged the TCRbeta library. TCRdb independently ran MiXCR on the PCR reads; one entry per CDR3 protein. The profile shows a few hundred thousand distinct CDR3 sequences, around 25% of them singletons. The sample holds many counts of this clonotype. Its antigen is not known. Per germline, CDR1 SGHAT and CDR2 FQNNGV. The CDR3 spans 10 residues. The V end lost 2 bases, the J end lost 9 bases, and 2 bases lay between the germline ends. Sequenced material: PBMCs, mostly from graft donor cells, taken 360 days after TCRalphabeta/CD19-depleted stem cell transplant. The V call is TRBV11-2, the J call TRBJ2-1; D unresolved. The TCR sequence derives from a female patient between 2 and 10 years old who had a stem cell transplant for congenital amegakaryocytic thrombocytopenia, so the T cells may come from the graft donor. The CDR3, as DNA: TGTGCCAGCAGCTTACTTGAGCAGTTCTTC. Translating gives CASSLLEQFF.